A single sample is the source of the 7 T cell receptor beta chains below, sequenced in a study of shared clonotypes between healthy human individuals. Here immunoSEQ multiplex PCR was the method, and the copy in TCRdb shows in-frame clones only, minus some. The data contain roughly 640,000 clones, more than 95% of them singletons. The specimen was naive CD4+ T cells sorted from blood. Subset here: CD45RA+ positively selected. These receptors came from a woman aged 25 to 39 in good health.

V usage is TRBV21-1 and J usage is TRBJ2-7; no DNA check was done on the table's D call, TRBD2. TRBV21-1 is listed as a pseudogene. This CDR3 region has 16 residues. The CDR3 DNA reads TGTGCCAGCAGCCTTGGGCCTAGCGGGAAGTCCTACGAGCAGTACTTC. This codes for CASSLGPSGKSYEQYF.

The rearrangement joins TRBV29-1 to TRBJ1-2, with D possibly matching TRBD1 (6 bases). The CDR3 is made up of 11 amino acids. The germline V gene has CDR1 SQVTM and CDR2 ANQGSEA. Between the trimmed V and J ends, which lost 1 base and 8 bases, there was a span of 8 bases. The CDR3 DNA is TGCAGCGTTGAAGGGGGGGGCGGCTACACCTTC. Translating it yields CSVEGGGGYTF.

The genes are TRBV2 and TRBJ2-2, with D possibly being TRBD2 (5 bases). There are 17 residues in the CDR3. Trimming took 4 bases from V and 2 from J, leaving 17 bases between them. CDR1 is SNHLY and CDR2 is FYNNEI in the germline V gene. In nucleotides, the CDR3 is TGTGCCAGCAGTGGCCGGGGTTTTAGTCGAAACACCGGGGAGCTGTTTTTT. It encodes CASSGRGFSRNTGELFF.

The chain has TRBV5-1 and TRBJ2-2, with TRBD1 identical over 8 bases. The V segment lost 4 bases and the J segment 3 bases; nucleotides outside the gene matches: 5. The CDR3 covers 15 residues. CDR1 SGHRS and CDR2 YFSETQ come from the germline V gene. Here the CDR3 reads CASSRGQADTGELFF. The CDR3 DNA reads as TGCGCCAGCAGCCGGGGACAGGCGGACACCGGGGAGCTGTTTTTT.

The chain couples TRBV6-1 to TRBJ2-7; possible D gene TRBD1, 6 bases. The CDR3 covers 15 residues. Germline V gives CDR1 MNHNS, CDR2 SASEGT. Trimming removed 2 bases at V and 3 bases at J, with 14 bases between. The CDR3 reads CASSELDRPYYEQYF. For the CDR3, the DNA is TGTGCCAGCAGTGAACTAGACAGGCCCTACTACGAGCAGTACTTC.

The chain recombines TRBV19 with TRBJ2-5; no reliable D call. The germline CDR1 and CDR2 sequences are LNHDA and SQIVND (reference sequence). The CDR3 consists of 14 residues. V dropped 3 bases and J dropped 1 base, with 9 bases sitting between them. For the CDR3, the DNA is TGTGCCAGTAGTATTGGGCAGAGCCAAGAGACCCAGTACTTC. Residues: CASSIGQSQETQYF.

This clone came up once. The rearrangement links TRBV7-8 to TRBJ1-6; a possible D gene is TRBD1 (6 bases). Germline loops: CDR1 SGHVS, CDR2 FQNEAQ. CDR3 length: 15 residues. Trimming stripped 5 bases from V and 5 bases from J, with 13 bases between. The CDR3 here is CASSPQGNDNSPLHF. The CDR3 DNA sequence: TGTGCCAGCAGCCCGCAGGGGAACGATAATTCACCCCTCCACTTT. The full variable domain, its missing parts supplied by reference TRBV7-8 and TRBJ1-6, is GAGVSQSPRYKVAKRGQDVALRCDPISGHVSLFWYQQALGQGPEFLTYFQNEAQLDKSGLPSDRFFAERPEGSVSTLKIQRTQQEDSAVYLCASSPQGNDNSPLHFGNGTRLTVT.